This entry is about one TCR beta chain. Its antigen is currently unknown. Sequenced by immunoSEQ multiplex PCR; TCRdb stores in-frame clones only, minus some. The sample yields roughly 120,000 clones, roughly 80% seen once. This sample is drawn from a study of radiotherapy plus CTLA-4 blockade in lung cancer. Study-wide points: Response was reportedly best predicted by early blood T cell clone dynamics, with interferon-beta.

The material sequenced was peripheral blood, taken from a patient treated with radiotherapy plus ipilimumab. This sequence was found in a human donor with non-small cell lung cancer who had a partial response to radiotherapy plus ipilimumab.

As DNA, the CDR3 is TGTGCCAGCAGCCAAGACATCGACCCATGGACTGAAGCTTTCTTT. It is translated as CASSQDIDPWTEAFF. The rearrangement joins TRBV7-9 to TRBJ1-1; no clear D gene. Germline V gene data show CDR1 as SEHNR and CDR2 as FQNEAQ (reference sequence). The V end was cut by 5 bases, the J end by 5 bases, with 18 bases between. This CDR3 has 15 amino acids.